This T cell receptor beta chain was recovered during a study of beta chain features in type 1 diabetes listed by TCRdb under 2018. Study-wide context: Patients and healthy donors did not differ in mean age, gender distribution, total cell number or subset yield. A total of just under 110,000,000 sorted cells were examined across all samples, and RNA yield correlated strongly with the number of cells per subset. In the study, recently diagnosed type 1 diabetes patients and matched healthy donors were compared on the TCRB repertoires of their sorted circulating CD4+ T cell subsets. Whereas all 28 donors provided naive and central memory subsets, regulatory and stem cell-like memory subsets were isolated from just 8 patients and about 8 healthy donors. Study-wide conclusions, independent of this receptor: Because cDNA rather than genomic DNA was sequenced, highly expressing activated cells could have been over-represented, although no difference in activation and CD3 levels was found between groups. At VDJ recombination sites, patients with type 1 diabetes made fewer insertions and deleted more nucleotides, a pattern implying thymic rearrangement abnormalities. Only small numbers of individuals were included in the HLA sub-analyses, which left unresolved whether HLA type had any influence on TCRB rearrangement. Shorter templates might have been favored by PCR, but patient and control samples were amplified and corrected together, so both groups would have been affected equally by any skew. The naive, central memory and regulatory TCRB repertoires appeared to resemble one another more closely among patients than among healthy donors. A moderate but significant shortening of TCRB CDR3 length was observed in type 1 diabetes patients in all four CD4+ subsets.

From each donor, a single peripheral blood sample of around 120 mL on average was drawn into heparinised tubes. Naive, central memory, regulatory and stem cell-like memory CD4+ T cells were sorted on a BD FACSAria II using a panel including CD45RO, CCR7, CD25, CD127, CD95 and CD27. All sorted populations exceeded 98% purity. Right away, PBMCs were isolated by Lymphoprep density gradient centrifugation and were stained directly, with no culture step. So that batch effects would be minimized, each experiment stained and sorted samples in pairs, pairing one healthy donor with one patient. To note about this clone: Its antigen is currently not known. Within one base of it there is no much larger clone, and no base qualities were kept.

The High Capacity cDNA Reverse Transcription Kit was used to reverse transcribe all of the isolated RNA, meaning that expressed TCRB transcripts were what got sequenced. Naive, central memory and regulatory T cell samples underwent deep immunoSEQ sequencing, averaging about 3.57 million total reads per sample. Sorted cells were lysed in RLT buffer and RNA was extracted with DNase-treated RNeasy Micro or Mini kits, depending on cell number. To prevent cross-contamination, each cell subset was processed individually, whereas patient and healthy donor samples were processed jointly. The immunoSEQ multiplex PCR was used to amplify TCRB sequences from cDNA, generating 87-bp fragments that spanned the CDR3 region. Sequencing of the amplicons was done on the Illumina HiSeq platform. The paper's processing steps were these. PCR bias was corrected computationally using synthetic template baselines, and reads within Hamming distance 2 were collapsed, with unmergeable singletons discarded. Reads were aligned against IMGT so that V, D and J genes, CDR3 length and insertions or deletions at six rearrangement sites could be assigned. Within each subset, clonotype counts were normalized to sorted cell number, after which true diversity and Gini coefficients were computed with the tcR R package. The overlap coefficient, calculated on TCRB nucleotide sequences, was used to quantify repertoire sharing. TCRdb re-hosts the immuneACCESS table, in-frame sequences only. Its copies lack some clones; in the studies checked, an unresolved V gene accounts for under half of them, and the cause for the rest is not known. V and J calls and clone size are copied from that table; D and trimming were computed from the DNA. The sample data list under 300,000 clones, and about 25% of these were observed just once. The ten top clones hold under 4.5% of the sample.

What was sequenced was central memory CD4+ T cells from blood. This TCR was recovered from a man between 25 and 39 years old in good health.

The base sequence is TGTGCCAGCAGCGGGCAGACAGGGGTACATGAAAAACTGTTTTTT. The resulting protein is CASSGQTGVHEKLFF. This sequence uses TRBV7-2 and TRBJ1-4, with 8 bases aligning to TRBD1. Including cysteine and phenylalanine, the CDR3 has 15 amino acids. Only the CDR3 portion is preserved as DNA: 45 bases, with reading frame beginning at the first base. From the germline V gene, CDR1 is SGHTA and CDR2 is FQGNSA. V is pruned by 5 bases and J by 6 bases, leaving 8 bases of the junction without a gene match.